This T cell receptor beta chain is from a study of blood T cell repertoires in COVID-19. The wider study: Samples of COVID-19 (acute and convalescent) were obtained from the United States, Italy and Spain. Sources were T cells, B-cell-depleted T cells, or PBMCs; the material itself was cDNA or gDNA.

TCRdb's table, derived via immunoSEQ multiplex PCR, lists solely in-frame clones and lacks some. The sample holds over 85,000 clones, around 93% seen once. This CDR3 has 15 amino acids. The J segment lost 6 bases and the V segment lost 3 bases, leaving 8 bases of the junction unmatched. Germline CDR1 reads LNHDA; CDR2 reads SQIVND (reference sequence). The table lists this clone with a few counts. Sequencing used peripheral blood. The rearrangement joins TRBV19 to TRBJ1-2; 9 bases match TRBD1. The sequence was obtained from a human donor with active COVID-19. The donor label of this sample is uncertain. The CDR3 spells CASSMGTGGVDGYTF. DNA of the CDR3: TGTGCCAGTAGTATGGGAACAGGGGGCGTAGATGGCTACACCTTC.